This T cell receptor (beta chain) was found in a study of control samples from healthy donors and cancer patients. The repertoire was sequenced with immunoSEQ multiplex PCR; TCRdb's copy has only in-frame clones and lacks some. Seen here are some 79,000 clones, more than 75% observed once, and the top ten hold about 4%. V lost 5 bases, J lost 8 bases, and 13 bases lay in between. The CDR3 runs to 13 residues. The germline gives CDR1 ENHRY, CDR2 SYGVKD. The receptor's source is a woman between 45 and 65 years old in good health. The chain couples TRBV10-3 to TRBJ2-1; D tentatively fits TRBD1 or TRBD2 (5 bases each). Sequencing used blood. CDR3 sequence (DNA): TGTGCCATCAGTAGGGACCCCACAGATGAGCAGTTCTTC. This encodes CAISRDPTDEQFF.